Described below is a single T cell receptor (beta chain) sequence and its context. Antigen specificity is unknown. This entry is derived from a study of T-cell memory formation after mild COVID-19. Looking at the study overall: Largely, TCR clusters stayed within a single donor. Study-level results: CD4+ contracting clones were found mainly in CM and EM, and CD8+ ones in EMRA. The second-wave clones peaking on day 37 were not confirmed as SARS-CoV-2-specific.

5'RACE primed from the constant segment yielded TCR alpha and TCR beta cDNA libraries bearing sample barcodes and UMIs. A single record per CDR3 protein comes from TCRdb applying MiXCR to the 5' RACE reads. The sample records more than 350,000 distinct CDR3 sequences, 16% being singletons. This CDR3 region has 12 residues. V was cut by 5 bases and J by 5 bases, with 10 bases left in between. In germline, CDR1 is MNHEY, CDR2 SVGEGT. V and J are TRBV6-2 or TRBV6-3 and TRBJ2-7; the D gene is possibly TRBD2 (6 bases). The receptor comes from a man aged 18 to 29 who had mild COVID-19 (a few samples of this study predate the infection). Cell type and time point are not known. The specimen sequenced was PBMCs or a T cell subset sorted from them (not recorded which). The DNA of the CDR3 is TGTGCCAGCAGTCGGGACTCGGACGAGCAGTACTTC. Translation: CASSRDSDEQYF.